The 8 T cell receptor beta chains given below trace back to one sample, sequenced in a study of blood T cell repertoires in COVID-19. Clones were read by immunoSEQ multiplex PCR, and TCRdb kept only the in-frame ones, dropping some. The table shows some 180,000 clones, with roughly 91% occurring only once. Sample: peripheral blood. Receptors originate from a man aged 40-49 years with active or convalescent COVID-19.

The chain is built from TRBV11-3 and TRBJ1-4, with no clear D. V shed 2 bases and J shed 13 bases, with 11 bases lying between them. The CDR3 runs to 12 residues. The germline V gene encodes CDR1 SGHNT and CDR2 YENEEA. The DNA for the CDR3 is TGTGCCAGCAGCTTATTAACAGCAGGACTGTTTTTT. This encodes CASSLLTAGLFF.

This chain links TRBV5-6 with TRBJ2-7, with TRBD1 identical over 7 bases. CDR3 length equals 14 residues. Per germline, CDR1 SGHDT and CDR2 YYEEEE. J was trimmed by 1 base and V by 5 bases; bases with no gene match: 6. CDR3 sequence reads: CASSRQGPSYEQYF. CDR3 sequence (DNA): TGTGCCAGCAGTCGACAGGGTCCGTCCTACGAGCAGTACTTC.

The V call is TRBV24-1, the J call TRBJ2-1; the match to TRBD1 covers 7 bases. The CDR3 has 14 residues. The ends lost 4 bases at V and 4 bases at J; junction bases unmatched: 3. Germline assignment: CDR1 KGHDR and CDR2 SFDVKD. The CDR3 protein is CATSDSGQYNEQFF. DNA of the CDR3: TGTGCCACCAGTGACTCGGGACAGTACAATGAGCAGTTCTTC.

The chain recombines TRBV5-4 with TRBJ2-1; 10 positions agree with TRBD1. The CDR3 extends over 15 amino acids. CDR1 is SGHNT and CDR2 is YYREEE in the germline V gene (reference sequence). The V and J ends lost 4 bases and 10 bases, in that order; junction bases with no gene match: 11. The CDR3 coding sequence is TGTGCCAGCAGCCCCGGGACAGGGGTAAAAGACGAGCAGTTCTTC. As protein: CASSPGTGVKDEQFF. The full variable domain, with the rest looked up from reference TRBV5-4 and TRBJ2-1, is ETGVTQSPTHLIKTRGQQVTLRCSSQSGHNTVSWYQQALGQGPQFIFQYYREEENGRGNFPPRFSGLQFPNYSSELNVNALELDDSALYLCASSPGTGVKDEQFFGPGTRLTVL.

This chain uses TRBV7-9 with TRBJ1-2, with D tentatively TRBD1 (6 bases). V was shortened by 3 bases and J by 2 bases, with 13 bases between the two germline ends. CDR3 length equals 15 residues. Germline CDR1 reads SEHNR; CDR2 reads FQNEAQ (reference sequence). The CDR3 here is CASSFVPGHNYGYTF. CDR3 bases: TGTGCCAGCAGCTTTGTCCCGGGACACAACTATGGCTACACCTTC.

The chain employs TRBV28 and TRBJ2-5; 9 bases match TRBD1. V was pared by 8 bases and J by 5 bases, with 15 bases of the junction left unmatched. Germline V gives CDR1 MDHEN, CDR2 SYDVKM. The length of the CDR3 is 16 residues. The CDR3 spells CASGDLGTGNIETQYF. Here the CDR3 DNA reads TGTGCCAGCGGTGACCTCGGGACAGGGAATATTGAGACCCAGTACTTC.

This clone is a singleton in its sample. The rearrangement uses TRBV5-1 and TRBJ1-2, with D possibly TRBD1 on 5 matching bases. The V end lost 5 bases, the J end lost 2 bases, and 19 bases lay between the germline ends. The CDR3 contains 16 residues. From germline, CDR1 is SGHRS and CDR2 YFSETQ. The DNA of the CDR3 is TGCGCCAGCAGTGACCCTTCGGGGGGGATCAACTATGGCTACACCTTC. Amino acid sequence: CASSDPSGGINYGYTF.

The chain joins TRBV6-5 to TRBJ2-1; possible D gene TRBD1, 6 bases. CDR3 length: 15 residues. Germline V gene sequence: CDR1 MNHEY, CDR2 SVGAGI. Trimming stripped 6 bases from V and 2 bases from J, with 14 bases between. CDR3 loop: CASRDSIGTYNEQFF. The CDR3 DNA is TGTGCCAGCAGGGACAGTATAGGTACCTACAATGAGCAGTTCTTC.